The 17 T cell receptor beta chains below come from one sample, sequenced in a study of cytomegalovirus exposure and HLA in healthy donors. 13 Jbeta primers and 60 Vbeta primers were used for the PCR. Sequenced by immunoSEQ multiplex PCR; TCRdb stores in-frame clones only, minus some. The data show fewer than 200,000 clones, about 83% seen once. The sample consisted of PBMCs. The origin of the receptors is a woman in her thirties in good health and CMV-seronegative.

This chain uses TRBV6-4 with TRBJ2-2, with 8 bases identical to TRBD1. V shed 7 bases, J shed 6 bases, and the junction held 7 bases outside the gene matches. Per the germline V gene, CDR1 is MRHNA and CDR2 is SNTAGT. The CDR3 extends over 14 amino acids. Written as DNA, the CDR3 is TGTGCCAGCAAACGGACAGGGTGGGCCGGGGAGCTGTTTTTT. Translated: CASKRTGWAGELFF.

V is TRBV7-9 and J is TRBJ1-1, with a possible D match to TRBD1 (6 bases). Trimming took off 3 bases at V and 6 bases at J, with 17 bases between the two ends. The CDR3 contains 15 residues. Germline CDR1 is SEHNR and CDR2 is FQNEAQ (reference sequence). The CDR3 is CASSLGHWVSAEAFF. Here the CDR3 DNA reads TGTGCCAGCAGCTTGGGACACTGGGTTTCCGCTGAAGCTTTCTTT.

The V call is TRBV5-1, the J call TRBJ2-7; 8 nucleotides line up with TRBD2. CDR3 length: 12 amino acids. The J segment lost 4 bases and the V segment lost 8 bases, leaving 5 bases of the junction unmatched. Germline V gives CDR1 SGHRS, CDR2 YFSETQ. CDR3 in DNA: TGCGCCAGTCGAGCGGGGGCTTACGAGCAGTACTTC. Amino acid sequence: CASRAGAYEQYF. The full variable domain, rest sourced from reference TRBV5-1 and TRBJ2-7, is KAGVTQTPRYLIKTRGQQVTLSCSPISGHRSVSWYQQTPGQGLQFLFEYFSETQRNKGNFPGRFSGRQFSNSRSEMNVSTLELGDSALYLCASRAGAYEQYFGPGTRLTVT.

The rearrangement links TRBV5-1 to TRBJ2-7; D gene unclear. Trimming shortened V by 4 bases and J by 2 bases, and 16 bases separated the two germline ends. This CDR3 is 15 amino acids long. Germline V gives CDR1 SGHRS, CDR2 YFSETQ. The CDR3 DNA is TGCGCCAGCAGCCCCTCGGGTGGGTCTGCCTACGAGCAGTACTTC. Amino acids: CASSPSGGSAYEQYF.

The chain combines TRBV4-1 with TRBJ2-2, with a weak D call TRBD1 (5 bases). There are 15 residues in the CDR3. V lost 3 bases to trimming and J lost 0 bases, with 8 bases between them. Germline lookup yields CDR1 MGHRA and CDR2 YSYEKL. The CDR3 DNA is TGCGCCAGCAGCCACACAGGAGCGAACACCGGGGAGCTGTTTTTT. Translating gives CASSHTGANTGELFF.

The CDR3 bases are TGTGCCAGCAGCTTAGTGGGGGCCCCTGAAGCTTTCTTT. Protein: CASSLVGAPEAFF. The chain employs TRBV5-4 and TRBJ1-1, with D possibly matching TRBD1 (6 bases). The germline V gene has CDR1 SGHNT and CDR2 YYREEE (reference sequence). The CDR3 extends over 13 amino acids. Trimming removed 2 bases at V and 6 bases at J, with 11 bases between.

This sequence joins TRBV2 and TRBJ1-5, with 7 bases that match TRBD1. The CDR3 sequence is 14 residues long. Germline V gene lookup returns CDR1 SNHLY and CDR2 FYNNEI. Losses at the gene ends were 6 bases for V and 5 bases for J; bases not matched to a gene: 7. This CDR3 is CASRGTVFYQPQHF. CDR3 nucleotides: TGTGCCAGCAGAGGGACAGTCTTCTATCAGCCCCAGCATTTT.

The J gene is TRBJ2-7, the V gene TRBV28; 10 positions agree with TRBD2. CDR1 and CDR2 from the germline V gene are MDHEN and SYDVKM. Trimming removed 5 bases from V and 4 bases from J; junction bases left unmatched: 8. The CDR3 is made up of 15 amino acids. This chain's CDR3 is CASSTFSGRRYEQYF. The CDR3 DNA follows: TGTGCCAGCAGTACCTTTAGCGGGAGGCGGTACGAGCAGTACTTC.

V gene TRBV5-1 combines with J gene TRBJ1-3, with D maybe TRBD1 (6 bases). Germline V gene lookup returns CDR1 SGHRS and CDR2 YFSETQ. Trimming took 4 bases from V and 2 from J, leaving 13 bases between them. The CDR3 is made up of 15 amino acids. The CDR3 reads CASSPGVGPGNTIYF. The CDR3 nucleotides are TGCGCCAGCAGCCCAGGGGTTGGGCCTGGAAACACCATATATTTT. Supplemented by reference TRBV5-1 and TRBJ1-3, the full variable domain reads KAGVTQTPRYLIKTRGQQVTLSCSPISGHRSVSWYQQTPGQGLQFLFEYFSETQRNKGNFPGRFSGRQFSNSRSEMNVSTLELGDSALYLCASSPGVGPGNTIYFGEGSWLTVV.

The chain links TRBV7-9 to TRBJ1-2; D is uncertain. This CDR3 contains 17 residues. Germline lookup yields CDR1 SEHNR and CDR2 FQNEAQ (reference sequence). Deletions cut 5 bases from V and 0 bases from J, with 19 bases between. The CDR3 nucleotides read TGTGCCAGCAGCCCCAACTTGGTAGGGAGAACTAACTATGGCTACACCTTC. Its protein is CASSPNLVGRTNYGYTF.

The chain joins TRBV29-1 to TRBJ2-5, with D hard to call. Looked up from germline, CDR1 is SQVTM and CDR2 is ANQGSEA. V gave up 3 bases and J gave up 1 base, with 6 bases separating them. This CDR3 has 12 residues. The CDR3 DNA is TGCAGCGTTGATTGGAGCCAAGAGACCCAGTACTTC. Protein: CSVDWSQETQYF.

Details on this clone: Germline and junction disagree at one end, which may indicate a read error. The V gene is TRBV5-1, the J gene TRBJ2-5, with no clear D. Germline-derived CDR1 and CDR2 are SGHRS and YFSETQ. This CDR3 is built from 15 residues. CDR3 loop: CASSLFDGPAEIQYF. DNA of the CDR3: TGCGCCAGCAGCTTATTTGATGGTCCCGCGGAGATCCAGTACTTC.

The rearrangement joins TRBV10-2 to TRBJ2-4; 13 bases fit TRBD2. Germline values: CDR1 WSHSY, CDR2 SAAADI. Trimming removed 0 bases from V and 6 bases from J; junction bases left unmatched: 5. The CDR3 has 17 amino acids. CDR3 nucleotides: TGCGCCAGCAGTGAGTCGGGACTAGCGGGAACAATAAACATTCAGTACTTC. Its protein is CASSESGLAGTINIQYF.

This clone came up a few times. This rearrangement joins TRBV6-1 to TRBJ1-1, with a possible D match to TRBD1 (6 bases). CDR3 length: 16 amino acids. From germline, CDR1 is MNHNS and CDR2 SASEGT. Trimming removed 3 bases at V and 3 bases at J, with 17 bases between. The CDR3 coding sequence is TGTGCCAGCAGTGATCCCCCGAACCAGGGGTACACTGAAGCTTTCTTT. Protein sequence: CASSDPPNQGYTEAFF.

The gene calls are TRBV6-1 and TRBJ2-2; D not resolved. Trimming cost V 4 bases and J 7 bases, with 7 bases left between them. The CDR3 covers 12 residues. Germline V gene sequence: CDR1 MNHNS, CDR2 SASEGT. CDR3 protein: CASSAVGGELFF. In DNA form, the CDR3 reads TGTGCCAGCAGTGCGGTTGGCGGGGAGCTGTTTTTT.

The rearrangement joins TRBV12-5 to TRBJ1-2, with a tentative D call TRBD1 (5 bases). Trimming cost V 0 bases and J 3 bases, with 17 bases left between them. The CDR3 totals 17 residues. Per the germline V gene, CDR1 is LGHNT and CDR2 is FRNRAP. The CDR3 reads CASGLVGWGRRDYGYTF. For the CDR3, the DNA is TGTGCTAGTGGTTTGGTAGGGTGGGGCAGAAGGGACTATGGCTACACCTTC.

V usage is TRBV14 and J usage is TRBJ2-5; 11 positions match TRBD2. The J call is doubtful: the DNA matches TRBJ2-7 better. CDR1 and CDR2 (germline): SGHDN, FVKESK. The CDR3 covers 16 residues. CDR3 sequence reads: CASSQTSGGFTYEQYF. The CDR3 nucleotides read TGTGCCAGCAGCCAAACTAGCGGGGGTTTTACCTACGAGCAGTACTTC.